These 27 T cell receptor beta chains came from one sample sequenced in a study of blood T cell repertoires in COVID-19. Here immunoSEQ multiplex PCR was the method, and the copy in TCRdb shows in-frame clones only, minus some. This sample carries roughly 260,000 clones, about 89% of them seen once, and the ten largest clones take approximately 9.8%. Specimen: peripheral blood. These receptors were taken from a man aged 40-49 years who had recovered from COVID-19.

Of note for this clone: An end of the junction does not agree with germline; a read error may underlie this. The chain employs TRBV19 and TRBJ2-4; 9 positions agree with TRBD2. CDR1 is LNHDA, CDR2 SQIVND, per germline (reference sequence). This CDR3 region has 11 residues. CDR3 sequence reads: CASSMGTSLGF. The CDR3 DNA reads TGTGCCAGTAGTATGGGGACTAGCCTGGGCTTC.

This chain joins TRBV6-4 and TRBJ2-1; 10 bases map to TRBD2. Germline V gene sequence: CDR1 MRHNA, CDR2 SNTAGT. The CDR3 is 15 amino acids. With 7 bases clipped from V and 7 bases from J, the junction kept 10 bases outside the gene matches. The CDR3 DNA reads TGTGCCAGCAAGACCCTAGCGGGGGATTTGAATGAGCAGTTCTTC. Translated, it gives CASKTLAGDLNEQFF.

The CDR3 DNA follows: TGTGCCAGTAGTGGCCAGGGGGCGGACTATGGCTACACCTTC. Its protein product is CASSGQGADYGYTF. The chain recombines TRBV19 with TRBJ1-2, with 8 nucleotides matching TRBD1. Germline V lookup: CDR1 LNHDA, CDR2 SQIVND (reference sequence). V dropped 5 bases and J dropped 3; count of bases not matched to a gene: 5. There are 14 residues in the CDR3.

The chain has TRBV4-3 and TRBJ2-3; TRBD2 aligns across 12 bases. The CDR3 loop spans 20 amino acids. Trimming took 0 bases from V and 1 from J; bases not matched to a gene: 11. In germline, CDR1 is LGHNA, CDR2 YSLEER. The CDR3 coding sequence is TGCGCCAGCAGCCAAGATCCTAGCCTAGCGGGGGGGCCCGGCACAGATACGCAGTATTTT. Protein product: CASSQDPSLAGGPGTDTQYF.

CDR3 amino acids: CASSFSGSGTDTQYF. The CDR3 DNA reads TGTGCCAGCAGCTTTAGCGGGAGTGGCACAGATACGCAGTATTTT. The V and J genes are TRBV11-2 and TRBJ2-3; 9 nucleotides line up with TRBD2. This CDR3 region has 15 residues. Germline CDR1 is SGHAT and CDR2 is FQNNGV. The ends lost 3 bases at V and 1 base at J; junction bases unmatched: 2.

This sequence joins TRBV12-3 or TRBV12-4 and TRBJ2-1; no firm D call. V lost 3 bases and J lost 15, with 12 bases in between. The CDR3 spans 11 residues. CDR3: CASSFARRRFF. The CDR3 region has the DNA TGTGCCAGCAGTTTTGCGCGCCGCCGGTTCTTC.

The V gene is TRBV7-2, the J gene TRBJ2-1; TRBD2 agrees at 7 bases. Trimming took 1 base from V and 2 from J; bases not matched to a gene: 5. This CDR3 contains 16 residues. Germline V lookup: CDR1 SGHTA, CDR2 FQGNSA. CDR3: CASSLVPGGAYNEQFF. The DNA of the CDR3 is TGTGCCAGCAGCTTAGTCCCGGGAGGAGCCTACAATGAGCAGTTCTTC.

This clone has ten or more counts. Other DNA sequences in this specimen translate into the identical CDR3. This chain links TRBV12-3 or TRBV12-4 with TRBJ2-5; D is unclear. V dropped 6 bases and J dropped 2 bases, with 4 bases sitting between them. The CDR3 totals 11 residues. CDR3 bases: TGTGCCAGCAGCCAGCAAGAGACCCAGTACTTC. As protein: CASSQQETQYF.

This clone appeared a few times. CDR3 sequence (DNA): TGTGCCAGCAGCGTGCCCACCGGGACAGGTAGCACAGATACGCAGTATTTT. Translation: CASSVPTGTGSTDTQYF. The chain is built from TRBV9 and TRBJ2-3, with TRBD1 identical over 8 bases. The CDR3 sequence is 17 residues long. Looked up from germline, CDR1 is SGDLS and CDR2 is YYNGEE. V shed 2 bases, J shed 0 bases, and the junction held 8 bases outside the gene matches.

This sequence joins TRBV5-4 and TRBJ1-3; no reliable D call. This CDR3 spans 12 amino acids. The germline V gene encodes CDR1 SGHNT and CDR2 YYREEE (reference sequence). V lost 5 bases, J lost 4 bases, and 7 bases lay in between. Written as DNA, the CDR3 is TGTGCCAGCAGTATTCCCGGAAACACCATATATTTT. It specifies CASSIPGNTIYF.

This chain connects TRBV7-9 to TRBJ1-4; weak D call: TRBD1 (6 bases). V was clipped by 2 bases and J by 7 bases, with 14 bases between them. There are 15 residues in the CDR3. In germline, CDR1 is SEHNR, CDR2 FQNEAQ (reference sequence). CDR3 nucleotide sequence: TGTGCCAGCAGCTTACCCGAGGGGGTATCTGAAAAACTGTTTTTT. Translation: CASSLPEGVSEKLFF. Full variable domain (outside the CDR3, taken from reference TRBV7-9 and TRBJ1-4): DTGVSQNPRHKITKRGQNVTFRCDPISEHNRLYWYRQTLGQGPEFLTYFQNEAQLEKSRLLSDRFSAERPKGSFSTLEIQRTEQGDSAMYLCASSLPEGVSEKLFFGSGTQLSVL.

The CDR3 coding sequence is TGTGCCAGCAGCCAAACAGGGGGAGAGGAGACCCAGTACTTC. It translates to CASSQTGGEETQYF. The chain carries TRBV7-3 and TRBJ2-5; 8 bases agree with TRBD1. The CDR3 is 14 residues long. CDR1 is SGHTA, CDR2 FQGTGA, per germline. V was clipped by 5 bases and J by 5 bases; unmatched bases: 7.

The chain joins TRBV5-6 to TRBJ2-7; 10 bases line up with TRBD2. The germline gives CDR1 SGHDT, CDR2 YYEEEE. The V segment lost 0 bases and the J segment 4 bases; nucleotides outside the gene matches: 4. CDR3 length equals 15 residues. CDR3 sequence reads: CASSLGSGGRYEQYF. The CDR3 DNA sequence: TGTGCCAGCAGCTTGGGTAGCGGGGGGAGGTACGAGCAGTACTTC.

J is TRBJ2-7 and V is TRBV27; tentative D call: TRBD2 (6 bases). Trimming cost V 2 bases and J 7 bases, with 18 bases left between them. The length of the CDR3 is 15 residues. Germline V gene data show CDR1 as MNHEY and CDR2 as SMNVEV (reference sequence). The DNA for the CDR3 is TGTGCCAGCAGTTTAGTGGGAGCCCAGGGAGGAGAGCAGTACTTC. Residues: CASSLVGAQGGEQYF.

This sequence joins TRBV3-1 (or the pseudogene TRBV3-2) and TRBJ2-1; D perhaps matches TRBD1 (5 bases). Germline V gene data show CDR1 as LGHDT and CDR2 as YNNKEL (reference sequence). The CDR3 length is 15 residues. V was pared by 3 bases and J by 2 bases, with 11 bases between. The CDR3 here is CASSHRQKTYNEQFF. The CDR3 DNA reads TGTGCCAGCAGCCATAGACAGAAGACCTACAATGAGCAGTTCTTC.

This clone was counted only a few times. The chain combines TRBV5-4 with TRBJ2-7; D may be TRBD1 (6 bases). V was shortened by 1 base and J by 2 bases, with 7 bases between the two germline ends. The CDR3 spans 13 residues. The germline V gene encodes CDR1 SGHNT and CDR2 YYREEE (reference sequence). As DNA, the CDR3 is TGTGCCAGCAGCTTGTCAGGGGCCTACGAGCAGTACTTC. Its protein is CASSLSGAYEQYF.

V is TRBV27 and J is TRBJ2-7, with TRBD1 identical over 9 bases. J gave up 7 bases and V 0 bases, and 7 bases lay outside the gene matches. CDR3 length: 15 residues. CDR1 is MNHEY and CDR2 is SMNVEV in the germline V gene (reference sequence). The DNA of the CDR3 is TGTGCCAGCAGTTTATCGAGAGGACAGGGGCGTGAGCAGTACTTC. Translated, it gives CASSLSRGQGREQYF.

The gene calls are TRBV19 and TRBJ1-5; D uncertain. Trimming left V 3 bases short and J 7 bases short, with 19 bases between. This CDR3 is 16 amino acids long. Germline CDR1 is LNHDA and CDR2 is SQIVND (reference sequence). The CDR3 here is CASSIWAGGVEQPQHF. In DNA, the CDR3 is TGTGCCAGTAGTATTTGGGCCGGCGGGGTGGAGCAGCCCCAGCATTTT.

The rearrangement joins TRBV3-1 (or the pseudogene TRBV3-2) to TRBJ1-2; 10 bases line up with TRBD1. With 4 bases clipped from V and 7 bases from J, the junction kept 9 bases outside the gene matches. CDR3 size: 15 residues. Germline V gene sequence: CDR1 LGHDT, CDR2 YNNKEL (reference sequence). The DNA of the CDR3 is TGTGCCAGCAGCCCCCCGACAGGGGGCGTTTCTGGCTACACCTTC. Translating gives CASSPPTGGVSGYTF.

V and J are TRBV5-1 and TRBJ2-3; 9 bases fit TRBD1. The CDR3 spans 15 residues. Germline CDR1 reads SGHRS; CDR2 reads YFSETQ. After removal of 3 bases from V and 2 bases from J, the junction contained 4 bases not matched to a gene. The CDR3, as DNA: TGCGCCAGCAGCTCCGGACAGGGGTTCACAGATACGCAGTATTTT. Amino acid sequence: CASSSGQGFTDTQYF.

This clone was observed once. This CDR3 reads CASSLDPSYRSYEQYF. The CDR3, as DNA: TGCGCCAGCAGCTTGGATCCTAGTTACCGCTCCTACGAGCAGTACTTC. J is TRBJ2-7 and V is TRBV5-1; D is ambiguous. The germline V gene has CDR1 SGHRS and CDR2 YFSETQ. Trimming removed 0 bases at V and 0 bases at J, with 13 bases between. The CDR3 runs 16 residues.

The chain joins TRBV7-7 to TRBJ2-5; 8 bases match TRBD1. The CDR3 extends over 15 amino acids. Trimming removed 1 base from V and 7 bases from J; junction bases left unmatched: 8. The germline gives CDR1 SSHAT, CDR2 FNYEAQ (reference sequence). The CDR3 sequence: CASSLGAGGAGTQYF. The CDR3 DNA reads TGTGCCAGCAGCTTAGGTGCAGGGGGCGCAGGGACCCAGTACTTC.

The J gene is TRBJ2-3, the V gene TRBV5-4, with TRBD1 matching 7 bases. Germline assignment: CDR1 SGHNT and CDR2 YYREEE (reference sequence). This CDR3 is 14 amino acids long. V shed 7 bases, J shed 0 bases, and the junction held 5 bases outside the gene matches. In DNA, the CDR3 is TGTGCCAGCTTCCCACAGGGGAGCACAGATACGCAGTATTTT. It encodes CASFPQGSTDTQYF.

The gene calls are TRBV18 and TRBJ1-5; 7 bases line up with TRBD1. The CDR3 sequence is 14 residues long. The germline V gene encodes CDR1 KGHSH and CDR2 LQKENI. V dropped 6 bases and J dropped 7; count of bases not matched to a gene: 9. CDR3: CASSLQGNGQPQHF. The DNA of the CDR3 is TGTGCCAGCTCTCTACAGGGGAATGGACAGCCCCAGCATTTT.

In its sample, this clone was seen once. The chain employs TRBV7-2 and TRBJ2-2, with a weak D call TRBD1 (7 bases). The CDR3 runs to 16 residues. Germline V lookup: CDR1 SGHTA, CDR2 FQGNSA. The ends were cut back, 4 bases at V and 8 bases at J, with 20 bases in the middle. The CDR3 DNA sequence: TGTGCCAGCAGCTCCAGTGGAGGGGGCATTTTAGGGGAGCTGTTTTTT. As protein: CASSSSGGGILGELFF.

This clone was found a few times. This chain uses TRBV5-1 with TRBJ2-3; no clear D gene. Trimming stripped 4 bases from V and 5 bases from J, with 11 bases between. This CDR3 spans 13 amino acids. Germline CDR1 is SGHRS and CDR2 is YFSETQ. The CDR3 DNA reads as TGCGCCAGCAGCCTGGGAAACGGAGATACGCAGTATTTT. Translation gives CASSLGNGDTQYF. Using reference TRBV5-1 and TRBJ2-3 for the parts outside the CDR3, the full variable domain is KAGVTQTPRYLIKTRGQQVTLSCSPISGHRSVSWYQQTPGQGLQFLFEYFSETQRNKGNFPGRFSGRQFSNSRSEMNVSTLELGDSALYLCASSLGNGDTQYFGPGTRLTVL.

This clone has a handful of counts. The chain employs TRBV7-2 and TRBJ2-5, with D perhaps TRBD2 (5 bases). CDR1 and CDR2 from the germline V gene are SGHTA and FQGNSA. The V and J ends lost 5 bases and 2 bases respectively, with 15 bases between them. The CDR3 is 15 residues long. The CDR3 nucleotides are TGTGCCAGCAGCCCCGAAGGACTGGAACAAGAGACCCAGTACTTC. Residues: CASSPEGLEQETQYF.